This TCR beta chain was sequenced in a study of CD8 T cells in ankylosing spondylitis listed by TCRdb under 2017. For the study in its entirety: To find TCR variants linked to disease, the study profiled T cell receptor beta repertoires in ankylosing spondylitis patients and healthy donors. In total, the full study cohort was made up of over a hundred healthy donors and more than 20 ankylosing spondylitis patients. Peripheral blood was sampled, and synovial fluid was also collected from ankylosing spondylitis patients. Points the paper makes about the study in general: The disease-linked clones had a CD8+ phenotype and were found at relatively low frequencies in peripheral blood. The disease-linked clones were reported to be significantly enriched in matched synovial fluid samples from ankylosing spondylitis patients. Blood from ankylosing spondylitis patients appeared to be characterized by a TCR beta motif made up of seven or eight highly homologous amino acid variants. Some of the motif variants had been reported before in the synovial fluid and blood of reactive arthritis patients, a finding that suggests common disease-initiation mechanisms.

The sample holds many counts of this clonotype. Which antigen it targets is not known. No much larger clonotype is one base removed from it; base qualities were not supplied. Trimming removed 0 bases from V and 2 bases from J, leaving 11 bases between the germline ends. From its cysteine to its phenylalanine, the CDR3 spans 16 amino acids. The entry retains the CDR3 DNA only, 48 bases that are in frame from base 1. For CDR1 and CDR2, the germline V gene (reference sequence) lists LGHDT and YNNKEL. Sequencing instrument: Illumina HiSeq 2500. Quantitative 5'-RACE with molecular barcodes was the method used to prepare the TCR beta libraries. Concerning the study's data processing: A new computational method based on a probabilistic model of VDJ rearrangement was used to identify disease-linked TCR variants. TCRdb ran its own pipeline on the public reads, namely fastp trimming at Q25 and MiXCR clone calling, and kept in-frame beta chains. Records with the same CDR3 protein are collapsed into one entry carrying the most frequent genes and DNA. TCRdb, not the authors, supplied the V and J calls. The sample table holds over 150,000 distinct CDR3 sequences, of which about 20% were seen once. The top ten clones comprise around 4.1% of the sample.

The rearranged segments are TRBV3-1 and TRBJ2-1, and TRBD2 may be the D gene, going by 5 matching bases. Sequenced input: blood, either unsorted or a sorted T cell fraction (not recorded which). This TCR came from a male donor between 5 and 29 years old with ankylosing spondylitis or in good health (not recorded which). Donor details come from another sample of the same person, matched by shared clones. The CDR3 has the sequence CASSQDAGATYNEQFF. The nucleotide sequence reads as follows: TGTGCCAGCAGCCAAGATGCGGGTGCCACCTACAATGAGCAGTTCTTC.